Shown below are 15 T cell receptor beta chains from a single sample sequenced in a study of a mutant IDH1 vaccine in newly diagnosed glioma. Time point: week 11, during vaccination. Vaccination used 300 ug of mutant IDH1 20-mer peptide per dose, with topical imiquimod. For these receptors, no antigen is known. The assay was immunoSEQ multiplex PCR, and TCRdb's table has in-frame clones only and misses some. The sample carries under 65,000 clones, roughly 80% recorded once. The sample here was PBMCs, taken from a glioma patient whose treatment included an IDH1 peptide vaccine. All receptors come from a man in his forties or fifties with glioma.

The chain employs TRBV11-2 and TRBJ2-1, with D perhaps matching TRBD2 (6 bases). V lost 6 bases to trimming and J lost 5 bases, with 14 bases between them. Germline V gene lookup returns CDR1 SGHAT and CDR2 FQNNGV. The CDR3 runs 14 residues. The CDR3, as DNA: TGTGCCAGCAGATCGGGACTCGAAAACAATGAGCAGTTCTTC. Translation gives CASRSGLENNEQFF.

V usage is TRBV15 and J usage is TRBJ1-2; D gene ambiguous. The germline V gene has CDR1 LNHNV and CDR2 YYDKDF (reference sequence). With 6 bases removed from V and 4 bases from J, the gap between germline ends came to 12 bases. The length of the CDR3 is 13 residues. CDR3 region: CATRFGRSYGYTF. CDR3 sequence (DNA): TGTGCCACCAGGTTTGGGAGGTCCTATGGCTACACCTTC.

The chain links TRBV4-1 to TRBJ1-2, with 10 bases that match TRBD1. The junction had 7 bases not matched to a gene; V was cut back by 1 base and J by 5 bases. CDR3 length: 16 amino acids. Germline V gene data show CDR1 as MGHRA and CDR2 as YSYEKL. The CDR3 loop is CASSQGPGQGSYGYTF. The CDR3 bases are TGCGCCAGCAGCCAAGGTCCGGGACAGGGGTCATATGGCTACACCTTC.

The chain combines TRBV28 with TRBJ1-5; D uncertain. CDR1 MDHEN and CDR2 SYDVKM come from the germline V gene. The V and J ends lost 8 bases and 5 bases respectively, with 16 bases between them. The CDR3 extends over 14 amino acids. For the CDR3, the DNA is TGTGCCAGCCCGGTCATGGCCCCTCATCAGCCCCAGCATTTT. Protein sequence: CASPVMAPHQPQHF.

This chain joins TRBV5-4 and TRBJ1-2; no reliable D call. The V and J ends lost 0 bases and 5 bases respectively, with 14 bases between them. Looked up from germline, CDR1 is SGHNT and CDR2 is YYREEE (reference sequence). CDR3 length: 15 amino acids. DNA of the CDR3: TGTGCCAGCAGCTTGGCGGCTTCCGGCTCGTATGGCTACACCTTC. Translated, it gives CASSLAASGSYGYTF.

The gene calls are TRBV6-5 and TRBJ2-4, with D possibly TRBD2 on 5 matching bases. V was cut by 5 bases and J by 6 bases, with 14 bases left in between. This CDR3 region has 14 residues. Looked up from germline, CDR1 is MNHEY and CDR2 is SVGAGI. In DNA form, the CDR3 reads TGTGCCAGCAGTCCTGTGTGGGAGAGAAACATTCAGTACTTC. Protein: CASSPVWERNIQYF.

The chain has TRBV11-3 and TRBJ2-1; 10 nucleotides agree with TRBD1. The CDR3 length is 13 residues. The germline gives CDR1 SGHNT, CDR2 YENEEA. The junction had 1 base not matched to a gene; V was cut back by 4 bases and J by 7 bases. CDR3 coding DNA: TGTGCCAGCAGCTCGGGACAGGGGAATGAGCAGTTCTTC. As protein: CASSSGQGNEQFF.

In DNA form, the CDR3 reads TGTGCCAGCAGTTACCAGGGAGAAGTTTTAGGGGAGCAGTTCTTC. It specifies CASSYQGEVLGEQFF. The chain uses TRBV6-6 and TRBJ2-1; the D gene could be TRBD1 or TRBD2 (5 bases each). This CDR3 has 15 residues. V was cut by 2 bases and J by 10 bases, with 18 bases left in between. Germline V CDR1 and CDR2: MNHNY, SVGAGI (reference sequence).

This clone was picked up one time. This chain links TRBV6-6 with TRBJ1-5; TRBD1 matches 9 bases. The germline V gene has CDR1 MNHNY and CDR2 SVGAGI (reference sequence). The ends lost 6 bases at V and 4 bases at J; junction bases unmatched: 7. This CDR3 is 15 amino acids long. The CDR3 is CASSRDRVGNQPQHF. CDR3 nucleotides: TGTGCCAGCAGCCGGGACAGGGTAGGGAATCAGCCCCAGCATTTT.

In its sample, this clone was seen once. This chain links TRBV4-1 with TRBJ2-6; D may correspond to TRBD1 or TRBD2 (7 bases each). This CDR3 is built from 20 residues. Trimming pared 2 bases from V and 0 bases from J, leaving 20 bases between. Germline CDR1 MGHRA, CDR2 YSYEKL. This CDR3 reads CASSQSGGELGSSGANVLTF. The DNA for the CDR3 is TGCGCCAGCAGCCAATCAGGGGGGGAACTTGGGAGCTCTGGGGCCAACGTCCTGACTTTC.

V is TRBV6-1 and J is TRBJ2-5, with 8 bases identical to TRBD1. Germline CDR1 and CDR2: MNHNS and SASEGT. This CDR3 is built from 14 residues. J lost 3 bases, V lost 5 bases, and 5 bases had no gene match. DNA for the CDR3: TGTGCCAGCAGTCCAGGGGGCCAGAAAGAGACCCAGTACTTC. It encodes CASSPGGQKETQYF.

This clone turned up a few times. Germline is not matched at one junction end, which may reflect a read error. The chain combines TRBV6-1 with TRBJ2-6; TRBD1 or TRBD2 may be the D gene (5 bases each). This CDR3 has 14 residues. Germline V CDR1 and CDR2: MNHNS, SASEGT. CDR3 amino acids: CASSEAMGDNVLTF. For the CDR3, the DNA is TGTGCCAGCAGTGAAGCTATGGGGGACAACGTCCTGACTTTC.

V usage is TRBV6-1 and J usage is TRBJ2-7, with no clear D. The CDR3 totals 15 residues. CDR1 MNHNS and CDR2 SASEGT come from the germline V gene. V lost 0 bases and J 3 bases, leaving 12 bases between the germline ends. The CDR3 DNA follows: TGTGCCAGCAGTGAAGCGGCCAGCATGCACTACGAGCAGTACTTC. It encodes CASSEAASMHYEQYF.

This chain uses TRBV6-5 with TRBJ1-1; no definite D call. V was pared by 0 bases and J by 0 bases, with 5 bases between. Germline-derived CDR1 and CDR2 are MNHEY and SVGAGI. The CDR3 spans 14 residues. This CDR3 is CASSYSGMNTEAFF. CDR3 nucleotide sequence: TGTGCCAGCAGTTACTCGGGCATGAACACTGAAGCTTTCTTT.

CDR3 in DNA: TGTGCCAGTAGTATTTCAGAAAGCTCCTATAATTCACCCCTCCACTTT. Residues: CASSISESSYNSPLHF. The chain uses TRBV19 and TRBJ1-6; D is ambiguous. Trimming shortened V by 3 bases and J by 0 bases, and 9 bases separated the two germline ends. Germline V gives CDR1 LNHDA, CDR2 SQIVND (reference sequence). The CDR3 is made up of 16 amino acids.